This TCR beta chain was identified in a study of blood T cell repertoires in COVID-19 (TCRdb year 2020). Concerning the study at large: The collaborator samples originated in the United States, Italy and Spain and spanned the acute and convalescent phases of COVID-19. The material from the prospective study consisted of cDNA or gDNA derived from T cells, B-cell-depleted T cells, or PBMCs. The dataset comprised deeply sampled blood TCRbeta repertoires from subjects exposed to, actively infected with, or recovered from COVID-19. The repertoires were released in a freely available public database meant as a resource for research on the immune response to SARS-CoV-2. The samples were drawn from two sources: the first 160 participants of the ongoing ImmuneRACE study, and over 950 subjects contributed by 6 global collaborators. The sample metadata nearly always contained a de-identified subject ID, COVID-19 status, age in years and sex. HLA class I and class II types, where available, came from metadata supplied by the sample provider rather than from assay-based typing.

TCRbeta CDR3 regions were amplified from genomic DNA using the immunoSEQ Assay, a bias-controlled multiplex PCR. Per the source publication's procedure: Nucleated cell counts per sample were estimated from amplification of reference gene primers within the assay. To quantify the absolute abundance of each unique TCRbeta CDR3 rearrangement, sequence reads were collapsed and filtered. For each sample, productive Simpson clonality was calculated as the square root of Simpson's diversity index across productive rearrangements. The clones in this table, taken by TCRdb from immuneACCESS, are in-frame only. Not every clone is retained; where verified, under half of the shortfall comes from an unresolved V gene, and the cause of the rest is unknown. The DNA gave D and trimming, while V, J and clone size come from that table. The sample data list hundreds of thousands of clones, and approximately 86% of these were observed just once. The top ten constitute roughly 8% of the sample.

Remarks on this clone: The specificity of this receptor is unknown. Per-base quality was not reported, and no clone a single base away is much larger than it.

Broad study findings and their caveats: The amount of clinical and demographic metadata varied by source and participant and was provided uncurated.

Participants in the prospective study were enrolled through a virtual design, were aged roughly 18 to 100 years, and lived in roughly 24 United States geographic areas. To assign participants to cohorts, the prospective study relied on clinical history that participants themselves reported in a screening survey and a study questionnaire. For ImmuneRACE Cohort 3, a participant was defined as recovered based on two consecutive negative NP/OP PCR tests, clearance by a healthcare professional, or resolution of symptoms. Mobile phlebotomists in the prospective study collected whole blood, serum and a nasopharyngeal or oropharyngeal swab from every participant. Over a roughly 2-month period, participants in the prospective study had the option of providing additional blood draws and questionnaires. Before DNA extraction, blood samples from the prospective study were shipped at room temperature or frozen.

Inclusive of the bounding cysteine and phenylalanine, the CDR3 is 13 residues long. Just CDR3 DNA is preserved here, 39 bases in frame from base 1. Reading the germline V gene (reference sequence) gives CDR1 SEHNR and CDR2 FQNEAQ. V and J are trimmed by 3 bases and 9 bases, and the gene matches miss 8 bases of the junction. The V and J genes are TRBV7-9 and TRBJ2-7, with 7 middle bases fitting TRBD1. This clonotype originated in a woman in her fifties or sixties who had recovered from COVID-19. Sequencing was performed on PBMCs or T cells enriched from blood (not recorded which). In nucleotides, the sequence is TGTGCCAGCAGCTTCGCACAGGGGAAGAGGCAGTACTTC. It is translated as CASSFAQGKRQYF.